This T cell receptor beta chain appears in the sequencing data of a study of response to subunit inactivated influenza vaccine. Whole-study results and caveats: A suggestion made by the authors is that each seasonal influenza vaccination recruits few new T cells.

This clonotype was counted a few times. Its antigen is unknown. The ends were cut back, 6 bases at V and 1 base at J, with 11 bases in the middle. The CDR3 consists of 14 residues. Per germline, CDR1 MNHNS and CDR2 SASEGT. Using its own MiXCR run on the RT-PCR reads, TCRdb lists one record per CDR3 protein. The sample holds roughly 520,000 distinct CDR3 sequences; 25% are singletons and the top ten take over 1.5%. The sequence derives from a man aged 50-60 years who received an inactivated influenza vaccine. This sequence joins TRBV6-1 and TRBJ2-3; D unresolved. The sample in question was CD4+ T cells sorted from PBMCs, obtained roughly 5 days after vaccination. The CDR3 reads CASRDGPGTDTQYF. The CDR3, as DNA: TGTGCCAGCAGGGATGGACCCGGCACAGATACGCAGTATTTT.